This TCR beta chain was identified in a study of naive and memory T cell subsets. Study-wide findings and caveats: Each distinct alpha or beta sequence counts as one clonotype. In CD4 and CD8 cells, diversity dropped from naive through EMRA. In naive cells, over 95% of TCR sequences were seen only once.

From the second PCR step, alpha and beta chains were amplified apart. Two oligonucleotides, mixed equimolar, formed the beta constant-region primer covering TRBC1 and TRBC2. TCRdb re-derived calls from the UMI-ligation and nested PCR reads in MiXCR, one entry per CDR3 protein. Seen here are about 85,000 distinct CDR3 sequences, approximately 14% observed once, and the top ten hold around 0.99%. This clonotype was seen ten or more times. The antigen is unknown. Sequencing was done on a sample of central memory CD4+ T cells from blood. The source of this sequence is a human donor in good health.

CDR3 bases: TGTGCCAGCAGCTTAGTAGGACCAGCCAAAAACATTCAGTACTTC. It yields the protein CASSLVGPAKNIQYF. The V gene is TRBV7-2, the J gene TRBJ2-4; no firm D call. The CDR3 runs 15 residues. V was cut by 1 base and J by 0 bases, with 7 bases left in between. Per germline, CDR1 SGHTA and CDR2 FQGNSA. Together with reference TRBV7-2 and TRBJ2-4, the CDR3 gives the full variable domain: GAGVSQSPSNKVTEKGKDVELRCDPISGHTALYWYRQSLGQGLEFLIYFQGNSAPDKSGLPSDRFSAERTGGSVSTLTIQRTQQEDSAVYLCASSLVGPAKNIQYFGAGTRLSVL.